The next 16 T cell receptor beta chains were all read from a single sample in a study of cytomegalovirus exposure and HLA in healthy donors. The PCR ran on 60 Vbeta and 13 Jbeta primers. Produced via immunoSEQ multiplex PCR; TCRdb's table is partial and in-frame only. The repertoire has about 300,000 clones, 86% of them found once; the top ten carry around 4%. Sequenced sample: PBMCs. These receptors all come from a middle-aged man in good health and CMV-seropositive.

The V gene is TRBV6-5, the J gene TRBJ2-7, with 13 bases aligning to TRBD2. The junction had 5 bases not matched to a gene; V was cut back by 4 bases and J by 5 bases. The CDR3 sequence is 15 residues long. Germline V gene lookup returns CDR1 MNHEY and CDR2 SVGAGI. CDR3 DNA sequence: TGTGCCAGCAGTTCTGGACTAGCGGGAGTCGACGAGCAGTACTTC. This sequence encodes CASSSGLAGVDEQYF.

The gene calls are TRBV6-5 and TRBJ2-1, with no clear D. Trimming took 0 bases from V and 6 from J, leaving 6 bases between them. Germline V gene sequence: CDR1 MNHEY, CDR2 SVGAGI. The CDR3 runs 13 residues. CDR3 in amino acids: CASSYSTGNEQFF. The CDR3 coding sequence is TGTGCCAGCAGTTACTCAACGGGCAATGAGCAGTTCTTC.

J is TRBJ2-2 and V is TRBV7-6; 12 nucleotides line up with TRBD1. Germline V gives CDR1 SGHVS, CDR2 FNYEAQ. The CDR3 runs to 18 residues. V shed 4 bases and J 6 bases; nucleotides not matched to a gene: 12. This chain's CDR3 is CASSYGLPGQGASGELFF. CDR3 sequence (DNA): TGTGCCAGCAGCTACGGGCTACCGGGACAGGGGGCATCCGGGGAGCTGTTTTTT.

The chain employs TRBV27 and TRBJ2-1; 8 bases fit TRBD1. The CDR3 runs to 15 residues. With 5 bases clipped from V and 3 bases from J, the junction kept 6 bases outside the gene matches. Germline CDR1 reads MNHEY; CDR2 reads SMNVEV (reference sequence). The DNA for the CDR3 is TGTGCCAGCAGTCAACAGGGGGACATCTACAATGAGCAGTTCTTC. It codes for CASSQQGDIYNEQFF.

There are a few counts of this clone. This chain joins TRBV5-1 and TRBJ2-7; the D is unclear. Germline CDR1 and CDR2: SGHRS and YFSETQ. CDR3 length: 14 residues. Trimming cost V 0 bases and J 2 bases, with 9 bases left between them. CDR3 loop: CASSLAVETYEQYF. The DNA of the CDR3 is TGCGCCAGCAGCTTGGCGGTGGAGACCTACGAGCAGTACTTC.

The CDR3 is CASSDVLRNEKLFF. The CDR3, as DNA: TGTGCCAGCAGTGACGTACTGCGTAATGAAAAACTGTTTTTT. The rearrangement links TRBV6-1 to TRBJ1-4; no firm D call. This CDR3 comprises 14 residues. Germline CDR1 and CDR2: MNHNS and SASEGT. The germline V and J ends were trimmed by 3 bases and 4 bases, with 9 bases remaining between them.

The chain couples TRBV9 to TRBJ2-7; D possibly corresponds to TRBD1 (6 bases). The germline V and J ends were trimmed by 0 bases and 2 bases, with 6 bases remaining between them. This CDR3 region has 13 residues. CDR1 is SGDLS and CDR2 is YYNGEE in the germline V gene. As DNA, the CDR3 is TGTGCCAGCAGCGTAGCAGGGGCCTACGAGCAGTACTTC. Protein sequence: CASSVAGAYEQYF.

The chain couples TRBV5-5 to TRBJ1-1, with TRBD1 matching 7 bases. V lost 9 bases, J lost 0 bases, and 8 bases stayed unmatched. Germline CDR1 reads SGHKS; CDR2 reads YYEKEE (reference sequence). The CDR3 length is 14 residues. The CDR3 nucleotides are TGTGCCACTCAGGGGGACTTTATGAACACTGAAGCTTTCTTT. It yields the protein CATQGDFMNTEAFF.

This chain links TRBV5-6 with TRBJ2-1; possibly TRBD2 for D (7 bases). The CDR3 consists of 16 residues. Germline values: CDR1 SGHDT, CDR2 YYEEEE. The V and J ends lost 0 bases and 1 base respectively, with 11 bases between them. The CDR3 DNA is TGTGCCAGCAGCTTGGGGGGGGGCGCGTCCTACAATGAGCAGTTCTTC. Its protein product is CASSLGGGASYNEQFF.

This chain links TRBV5-1 with TRBJ2-7, with 9 bases that match TRBD2. The CDR3 has 16 amino acids. Germline trimming cut 4 bases from V and 5 bases from J; bases unmatched to any gene: 13. CDR1 and CDR2 (germline): SGHRS, YFSETQ. CDR3 sequence reads: CASSPWVVAGEDEQYF. The CDR3 nucleotides are TGCGCCAGCAGCCCCTGGGTGGTAGCGGGAGAAGACGAGCAGTACTTC.

Written as DNA, the CDR3 is TGCGCCAGCAGCTTGTCTTCCCAGGGAACCTACGAGCAGTACTTC. Translating it yields CASSLSSQGTYEQYF. V and J are TRBV5-1 and TRBJ2-7, with D perhaps TRBD1 (5 bases). The V end lost 1 base, the J end lost 2 bases, and 13 bases lay between the germline ends. This CDR3 has 15 amino acids. CDR1 and CDR2 (germline): SGHRS, YFSETQ.

The V call is TRBV27, the J call TRBJ2-1; maybe TRBD2 (6 bases). Trimming removed 5 bases at V and 12 bases at J, with 17 bases between. This CDR3 is built from 13 residues. Germline V CDR1 and CDR2: MNHEY, SMNVEV (reference sequence). DNA of the CDR3: TGTGCCAGCAGTACCCAGGGACTGCCGGCGCAGTTCTTC. Its protein is CASSTQGLPAQFF.

The chain combines TRBV19 with TRBJ2-1; 10 nucleotides match TRBD1. V lost 2 bases and J lost 4; bases outside the gene matches: 11. The CDR3 is 18 amino acids. CDR1 LNHDA and CDR2 SQIVND come from the germline V gene (reference sequence). CDR3 DNA: TGTGCCAGTAGTATACGTAGAACGCCGGGACAGGGGTACAATGAGCAGTTCTTC. Encoded protein: CASSIRRTPGQGYNEQFF.

The chain joins TRBV6-5 to TRBJ2-7; weak D call: TRBD2 (6 bases). Germline CDR1 MNHEY, CDR2 SVGAGI. V lost 0 bases to trimming and J lost 5 bases, with 14 bases between them. The CDR3 is made up of 15 amino acids. Here the CDR3 reads CASSYSRRENNEQYF. The CDR3 DNA follows: TGTGCCAGCAGTTACTCGAGACGGGAGAATAACGAGCAGTACTTC.

The chain combines TRBV27 with TRBJ2-7; 9 bases map to TRBD2. CDR3 length: 15 residues. Germline V lookup: CDR1 MNHEY, CDR2 SMNVEV (reference sequence). V lost 6 bases, J lost 1 base, and 7 bases stayed unmatched. CDR3 DNA sequence: TGTGCCAGCAGGTTAGCGGGAGTGATGTCCTACGAGCAGTACTTC. The encoded protein is CASRLAGVMSYEQYF.

The V call is TRBV5-8, the J call TRBJ2-7, with D maybe TRBD1 (6 bases). Between the trimmed V and J ends, which lost 3 bases and 0 bases, there was a span of 10 bases. This CDR3 is built from 14 residues. Looked up from germline, CDR1 is SGHTS and CDR2 is YDEGEE. CDR3 in DNA: TGTGCCAGCAGCTCCACAGGGAGCTCCTACGAGCAGTACTTC. This sequence encodes CASSSTGSSYEQYF.